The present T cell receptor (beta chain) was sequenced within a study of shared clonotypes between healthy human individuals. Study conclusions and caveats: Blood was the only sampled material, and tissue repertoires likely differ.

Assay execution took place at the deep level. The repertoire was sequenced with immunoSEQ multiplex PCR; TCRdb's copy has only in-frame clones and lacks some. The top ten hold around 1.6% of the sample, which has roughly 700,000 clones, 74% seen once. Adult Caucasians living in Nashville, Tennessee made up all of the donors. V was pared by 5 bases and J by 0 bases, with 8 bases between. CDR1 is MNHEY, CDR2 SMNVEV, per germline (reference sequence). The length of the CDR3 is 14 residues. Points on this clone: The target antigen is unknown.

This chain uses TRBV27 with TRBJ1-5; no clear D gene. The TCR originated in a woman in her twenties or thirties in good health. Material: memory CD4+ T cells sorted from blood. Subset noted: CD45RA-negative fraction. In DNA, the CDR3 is TGTGCCAGCAGTCCAACGTATAGCAATCAGCCCCAGCATTTT. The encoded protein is CASSPTYSNQPQHF.